Reported below is one T cell receptor (beta chain). Its antigen is not known. These data belong to a study of cytomegalovirus exposure and HLA in healthy donors. Broader study findings: Using a false discovery rate of 0.05, a later analysis showed that 15,000 to 20,000 TCR beta sequences were associated with HLA alleles. Follow-up analysis found HLA locus-dependent TCR association rates, highest for DRB1 and lowest for HLA-C. The study put under 200 TCR beta chains on its list as cytomegalovirus-associated.

Unmatched junction bases numbered 13, after V lost 4 bases and J lost 2 bases. Germline-derived CDR1 and CDR2 are SGHTA and FQGNSA. This CDR3 spans 18 amino acids. Primers: 60 Vbeta forward and 13 Jbeta reverse. Clones were sequenced by immunoSEQ multiplex PCR, and TCRdb holds only the in-frame ones, with some missing. The table records about 110,000 clones, roughly 82% of them present only once. V gene TRBV7-2 combines with J gene TRBJ2-3, with 9 bases identical to TRBD1. Sequenced: PBMCs. The receptor was derived from a man aged 45-65 years in good health and CMV-seronegative. The CDR3 loop reads CASSSVGPTGGATDTQYF. The CDR3, as DNA: TGTGCCAGCAGCTCAGTGGGACCGACAGGGGGGGCCACAGATACGCAGTATTTT. The full variable domain, in which reference TRBV7-2 and TRBJ2-3 provide the parts outside the CDR3, is GAGVSQSPSNKVTEKGKDVELRCDPISGHTALYWYRQSLGQGLEFLIYFQGNSAPDKSGLPSDRFSAERTGGSVSTLTIQRTQQEDSAVYLCASSSVGPTGGATDTQYFGPGTRLTVL.